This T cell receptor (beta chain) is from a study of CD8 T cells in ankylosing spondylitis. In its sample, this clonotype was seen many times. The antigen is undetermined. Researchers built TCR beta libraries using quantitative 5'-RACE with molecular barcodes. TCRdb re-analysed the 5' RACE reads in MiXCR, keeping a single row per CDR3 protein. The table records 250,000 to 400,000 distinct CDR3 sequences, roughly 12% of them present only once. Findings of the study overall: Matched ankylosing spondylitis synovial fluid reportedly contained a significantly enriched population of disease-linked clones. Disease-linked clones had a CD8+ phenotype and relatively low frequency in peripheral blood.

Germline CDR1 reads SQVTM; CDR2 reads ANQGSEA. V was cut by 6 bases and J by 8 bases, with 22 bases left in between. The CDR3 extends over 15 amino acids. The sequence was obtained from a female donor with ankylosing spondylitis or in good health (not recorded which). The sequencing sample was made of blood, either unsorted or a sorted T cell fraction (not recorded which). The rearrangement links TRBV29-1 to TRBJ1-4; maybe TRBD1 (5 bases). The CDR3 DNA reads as TGCAGCGTAGGCTCGGACGGGGCCCGGGGGGAAAAACTGTTTTTT. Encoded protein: CSVGSDGARGEKLFF.